Following are 18 T cell receptor beta chains from one sample sequenced in a study of blood T cell repertoires in COVID-19. The assay was immunoSEQ multiplex PCR, and TCRdb's table has in-frame clones only and misses some. The sample holds 200,000 to 250,000 clones, roughly 82% seen once. The sample was peripheral blood. The source is an elderly woman with COVID-19, enrolled during active disease.

CDR3 nucleotides: TGTGCCAGCAGTGGGGGGCTAACCCGTGAGGCCCTCCACTTT. It codes for CASSGGLTREALHF. The chain carries TRBV2 and TRBJ1-6, with D maybe TRBD1 (6 bases). The CDR3 extends over 14 amino acids. The germline V gene encodes CDR1 SNHLY and CDR2 FYNNEI. V lost 4 bases, J lost 14 bases, and 18 bases lay in between.

The chain has TRBV2 and TRBJ2-1; TRBD2 matches 13 bases. V shed 4 bases and J 8 bases; nucleotides not matched to a gene: 5. This CDR3 has 15 residues. Germline CDR1 SNHLY, CDR2 FYNNEI. DNA of the CDR3: TGTGCCAGCAGTGCACTAGCGGGGGGGCAGGATGAGCAGTTCTTC. Its protein is CASSALAGGQDEQFF. The full variable domain, completed using reference TRBV2 and TRBJ2-1, is EPEVTQTPSHQVTQMGQEVILRCVPISNHLYFYWYRQILGQKVEFLVSFYNNEISEKSEIFDDQFSVERPDGSNFTLKIRSTKLEDSAMYFCASSALAGGQDEQFFGPGTRLTVL.

This chain connects TRBV7-6 to TRBJ1-4; D may be TRBD1 (6 bases). Trimming left V 8 bases short and J 0 bases short, with 7 bases between. This CDR3 is 13 amino acids long. Looked up from germline, CDR1 is SGHVS and CDR2 is FNYEAQ. The chain's CDR3 is CASGQPTNEKLFF. DNA of the CDR3: TGTGCCAGCGGACAGCCAACTAATGAAAAACTGTTTTTT.

V and J are TRBV11-3 and TRBJ2-7; D perhaps matches TRBD2 (7 bases). Trimming shortened V by 0 bases and J by 3 bases, and 15 bases separated the two germline ends. Germline V gene sequence: CDR1 SGHNT, CDR2 YENEEA. The CDR3 totals 16 residues. The CDR3 reads CASSLDRGRGGYEQYF. CDR3 DNA: TGTGCCAGCAGCTTAGATCGCGGTAGGGGGGGCTACGAGCAGTACTTC.

About this clone: At the DNA level, this CDR3 is encoded by other sequences in the same sample as well. The rearrangement uses TRBV6-5 and TRBJ1-5; possible D gene TRBD1, 5 bases. The length of the CDR3 is 12 residues. The germline V gene has CDR1 MNHEY and CDR2 SVGAGI. Deletions cut 4 bases from V and 9 bases from J, with 10 bases between. Here the CDR3 DNA reads TGTGCCAGCAGTTCCCGCCAGGGGCCCCAGCATTTT. Translating gives CASSSRQGPQHF.

The chain employs TRBV5-1 and TRBJ2-3, with D tentatively TRBD2 (7 bases). This CDR3 region has 14 residues. Trimming stripped 4 bases from V and 4 bases from J, with 13 bases between. Per the germline V gene, CDR1 is SGHRS and CDR2 is YFSETQ. The CDR3 DNA reads as TGCGCCAGCAGCGGGGGGGCAGGAGCAGATACGCAGTATTTT. It translates to CASSGGAGADTQYF.

This clone was picked up a small number of times. The chain employs TRBV6-5 and TRBJ1-2; TRBD1 aligns across 7 bases. From germline, CDR1 is MNHEY and CDR2 SVGAGI. The CDR3 sequence is 14 residues long. Unmatched junction bases numbered 12, after V lost 6 bases and J lost 8 bases. DNA of the CDR3: TGTGCCAGCAGACCCTGGGACAGTCTTGACGGCTACACCTTC. This gives the protein CASRPWDSLDGYTF.

The V call is TRBV15, the J call TRBJ1-1; 7 positions agree with TRBD1. Losses at the gene ends were 3 bases for V and 0 bases for J; bases not matched to a gene: 4. This CDR3 is built from 15 residues. Per the germline V gene, CDR1 is LNHNV and CDR2 is YYDKDF (reference sequence). Here the CDR3 DNA reads TGTGCCACCAGCAGCTACAGGGGTATGAACACTGAAGCTTTCTTT. Protein: CATSSYRGMNTEAFF.

The table lists this clone with a count of one. This rearrangement joins TRBV7-9 to TRBJ2-2; D ambiguous. The CDR3 is made up of 12 amino acids. The V gene's germline CDR1 is SEHNR and CDR2 FQNEAQ (reference sequence). Trimming removed 5 bases from V and 7 bases from J, with 8 bases in between. This CDR3 is CASSLLNGELFF. In DNA, the CDR3 is TGTGCCAGCAGCCTGCTAAACGGGGAGCTGTTTTTT.

The sample holds a few counts of this clone. This chain connects TRBV5-8 to TRBJ1-5; D unresolved. Germline CDR1 SGHTS, CDR2 YDEGEE. The CDR3 loop spans 12 amino acids. V was trimmed by 9 bases and J by 2 bases, leaving 9 bases between them. The CDR3 protein is CATSAGNQPQHF. The CDR3 DNA follows: TGTGCCACCTCCGCGGGCAATCAGCCCCAGCATTTT.

This clone was counted once. This chain links TRBV5-6 with TRBJ1-6; possibly TRBD1 for D (6 bases). The V end was cut by 2 bases, the J end by 1 base, with 10 bases between. This CDR3 spans 16 amino acids. Germline CDR1 is SGHDT and CDR2 is YYEEEE. The CDR3 DNA reads as TGTGCCAGCAGCTTAAGACAGGCGTCCTATAATTCACCCCTCCACTTT. Translated, it gives CASSLRQASYNSPLHF.

The chain has TRBV11-2 and TRBJ2-5; possible D gene TRBD2, 5 bases. The germline gives CDR1 SGHAT, CDR2 FQNNGV. This CDR3 has 13 amino acids. Trimming stripped 4 bases from V and 1 base from J, with 7 bases between. CDR3 sequence (DNA): TGTGCCAGCAGCTCCGGGATCCAAGAGACCCAGTACTTC. This translates into CASSSGIQETQYF.

Of note for this clone: The sample carries other DNA sequences with the same CDR3. The rearrangement links TRBV5-1 to TRBJ1-5; possibly TRBD1 for D (5 bases). Trimming removed 0 bases at V and 6 bases at J, with 10 bases between. Looked up from germline, CDR1 is SGHRS and CDR2 is YFSETQ. CDR3 length equals 14 residues. CDR3 loop: CASSLEGVGQPQHF. In DNA form, the CDR3 reads TGCGCCAGCAGCTTGGAAGGGGTAGGTCAGCCCCAGCATTTT.

A few counts support this clone. As DNA, the CDR3 is TGTGCCAGCAGCGCTGGAGACCAGAGTTCTGAAGCTTTCTTT. Amino acid sequence: CASSAGDQSSEAFF. J is TRBJ1-1 and V is TRBV28; D is undetermined. CDR3 length: 14 residues. CDR1 is MDHEN, CDR2 SYDVKM, per germline. V was pared by 6 bases and J by 6 bases, with 17 bases between.

The chain uses TRBV7-9 and TRBJ2-3, with no clear D. The length of the CDR3 is 14 residues. With 4 bases removed from V and 2 bases from J, the gap between germline ends came to 10 bases. CDR1 is SEHNR and CDR2 is FQNEAQ in the germline V gene (reference sequence). The CDR3 coding sequence is TGTGCCAGCAGCTCCCTTTATAACACAGATACGCAGTATTTT. Protein sequence: CASSSLYNTDTQYF.

CDR3 coding DNA: TGTGCCTGGAGTGTACGGGGGACAGGGGTTCAGCCCCAGCATTTT. It yields the protein CAWSVRGTGVQPQHF. This sequence joins TRBV30 and TRBJ1-5, with TRBD1 matching over 10 bases. Germline-derived CDR1 and CDR2 are GTSNPN and SVGIG (reference sequence). The CDR3 contains 15 residues. Germline trimming cut 0 bases from V and 6 bases from J; bases unmatched to any gene: 5.

This chain uses TRBV6-5 with TRBJ2-5; 9 positions agree with TRBD1. CDR3 length: 14 amino acids. Germline-derived CDR1 and CDR2 are MNHEY and SVGAGI. Trimming took 5 bases from V and 7 from J; bases not matched to a gene: 8. CDR3: CASSRDRVVGTQYF. DNA for the CDR3: TGTGCCAGCAGTCGGGACAGGGTTGTAGGGACCCAGTACTTC.

The chain combines TRBV7-9 with TRBJ1-1; D unresolved. CDR3 size: 16 residues. V gave up 5 bases and J gave up 0 bases, with 16 bases separating them. Per germline, CDR1 SEHNR and CDR2 FQNEAQ (reference sequence). The CDR3 is CASSPRAGLMNTEAFF. In DNA form, the CDR3 reads TGTGCCAGCAGCCCCCGGGCGGGCCTCATGAACACTGAAGCTTTCTTT. The full variable domain, with the rest looked up from reference TRBV7-9 and TRBJ1-1, is DTGVSQNPRHKITKRGQNVTFRCDPISEHNRLYWYRQTLGQGPEFLTYFQNEAQLEKSRLLSDRFSAERPKGSFSTLEIQRTEQGDSAMYLCASSPRAGLMNTEAFFGQGTRLTVV.